The clone carrying this T cell receptor beta chain was counted a few times. Its antigen remains unidentified. The sample originates from a study of cytomegalovirus exposure and HLA in healthy donors. Study-wide results and limits: The HLA-A and HLA-B alleles of most subjects were reportedly predicted accurately from TCR beta sequences.

Primers for the PCR totalled 60 Vbeta and 13 Jbeta. Generated by immunoSEQ multiplex PCR, the TCRdb table keeps only in-frame clones and is missing some. This repertoire shows over 150,000 clones, about 71% found once; its top ten account for roughly 1.4%. V lost 4 bases and J lost 7; bases outside the gene matches: 16. This CDR3 spans 17 amino acids. Germline assignment: CDR1 SGHAT and CDR2 FQNNGV. Sequencing was performed on PBMCs. The V gene is TRBV11-2, the J gene TRBJ1-2; 9 nucleotides line up with TRBD1. The sequence was obtained from a middle-aged man in good health and CMV-seronegative. CDR3 residues: CASSSSRGTGKLGGYTF. The CDR3 DNA reads TGTGCCAGCAGCTCCTCTCGGGGGACAGGGAAGCTGGGTGGCTACACCTTC.